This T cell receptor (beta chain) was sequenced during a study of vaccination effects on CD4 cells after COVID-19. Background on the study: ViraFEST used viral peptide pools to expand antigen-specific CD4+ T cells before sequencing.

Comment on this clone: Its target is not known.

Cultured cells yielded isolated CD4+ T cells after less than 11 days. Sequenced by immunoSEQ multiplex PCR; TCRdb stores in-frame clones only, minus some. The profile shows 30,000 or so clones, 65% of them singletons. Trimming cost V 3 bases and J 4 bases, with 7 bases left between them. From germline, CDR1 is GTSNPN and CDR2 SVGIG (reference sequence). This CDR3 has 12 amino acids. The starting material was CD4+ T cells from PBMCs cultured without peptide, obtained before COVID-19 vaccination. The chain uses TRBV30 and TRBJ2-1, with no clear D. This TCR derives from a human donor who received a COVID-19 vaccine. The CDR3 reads CAWSRGYNEQFF. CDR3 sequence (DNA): TGTGCCTGGAGCAGAGGTTACAATGAGCAGTTCTTC. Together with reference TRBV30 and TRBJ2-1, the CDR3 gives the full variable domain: SQTIHQWPATLVQPVGSPLSLECTVEGTSNPNLYWYRQAAGRGLQLLFYSVGIGQISSEVPQNLSASRPQDRQFILSSKKLLLSDSGFYLCAWSRGYNEQFFGPGTRLTVL.